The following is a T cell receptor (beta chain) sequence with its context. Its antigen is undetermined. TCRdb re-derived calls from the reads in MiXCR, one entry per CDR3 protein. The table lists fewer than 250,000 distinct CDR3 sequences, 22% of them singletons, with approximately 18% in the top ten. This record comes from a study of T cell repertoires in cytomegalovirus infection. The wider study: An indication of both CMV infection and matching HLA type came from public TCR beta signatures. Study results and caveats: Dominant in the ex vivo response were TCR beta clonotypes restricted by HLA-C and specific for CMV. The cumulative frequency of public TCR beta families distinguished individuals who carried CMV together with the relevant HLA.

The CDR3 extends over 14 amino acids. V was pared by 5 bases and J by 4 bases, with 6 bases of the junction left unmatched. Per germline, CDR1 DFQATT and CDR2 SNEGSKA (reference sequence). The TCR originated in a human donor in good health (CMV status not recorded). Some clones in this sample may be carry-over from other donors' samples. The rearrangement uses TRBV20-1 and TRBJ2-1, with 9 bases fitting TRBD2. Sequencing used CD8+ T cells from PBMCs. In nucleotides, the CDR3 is TGCAGTGCTGGCGGGGGGGTACTTTACAATGAGCAGTTCTTC. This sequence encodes CSAGGGVLYNEQFF.